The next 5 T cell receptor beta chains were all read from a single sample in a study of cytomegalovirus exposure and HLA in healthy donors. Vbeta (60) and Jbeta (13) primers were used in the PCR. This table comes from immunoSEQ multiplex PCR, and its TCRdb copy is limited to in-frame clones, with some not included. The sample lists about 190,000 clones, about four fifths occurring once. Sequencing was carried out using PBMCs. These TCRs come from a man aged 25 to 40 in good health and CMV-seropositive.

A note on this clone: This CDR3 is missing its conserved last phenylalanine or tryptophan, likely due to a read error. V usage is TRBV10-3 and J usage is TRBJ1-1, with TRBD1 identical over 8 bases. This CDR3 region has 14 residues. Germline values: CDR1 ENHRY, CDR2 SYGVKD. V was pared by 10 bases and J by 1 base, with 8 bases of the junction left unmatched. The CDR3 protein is CATFPTGANTEAFS. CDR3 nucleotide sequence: TGTGCCACCTTTCCGACAGGGGCGAACACTGAAGCTTTCTCT.

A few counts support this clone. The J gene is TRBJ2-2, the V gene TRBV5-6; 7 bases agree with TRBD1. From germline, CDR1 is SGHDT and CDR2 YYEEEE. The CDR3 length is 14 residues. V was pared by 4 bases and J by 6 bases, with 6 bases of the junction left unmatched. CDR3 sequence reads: CASSPTQGSGELFF. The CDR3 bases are TGTGCCAGCAGCCCGACACAGGGGTCCGGGGAGCTGTTTTTT.

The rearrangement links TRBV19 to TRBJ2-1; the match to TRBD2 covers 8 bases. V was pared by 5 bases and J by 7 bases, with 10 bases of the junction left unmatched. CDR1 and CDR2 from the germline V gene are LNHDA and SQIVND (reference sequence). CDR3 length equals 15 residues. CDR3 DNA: TGTGCCAGTAGTCCAAGCGGGAGTATCGGGAATGAGCAGTTCTTC. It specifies CASSPSGSIGNEQFF.

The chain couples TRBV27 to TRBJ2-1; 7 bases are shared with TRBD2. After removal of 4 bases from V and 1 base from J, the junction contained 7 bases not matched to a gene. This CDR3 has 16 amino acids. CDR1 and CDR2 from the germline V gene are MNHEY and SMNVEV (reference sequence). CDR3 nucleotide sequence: TGTGCCAGCAGTTCGAAGGGAGCGGGGTCCTACAATGAGCAGTTCTTC. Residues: CASSSKGAGSYNEQFF.

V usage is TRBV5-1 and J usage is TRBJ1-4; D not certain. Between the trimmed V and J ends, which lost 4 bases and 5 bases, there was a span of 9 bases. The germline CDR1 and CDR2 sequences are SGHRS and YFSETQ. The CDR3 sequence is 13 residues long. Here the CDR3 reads CASSVQNNEKLFF. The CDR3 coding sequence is TGCGCCAGCAGCGTACAGAACAATGAAAAACTGTTTTTT.